This entry lists 18 T cell receptor beta chains sequenced from one sample in a study of blood T cell repertoires in COVID-19. Assay used: immunoSEQ multiplex PCR; TCRdb lists only in-frame clones, some missing. The sample shows 210,000 or so clones, roughly 80% of them seen only once. Sequencing input: PBMCs or T cells enriched from blood (not recorded which). The receptors come from a man aged 55-75 years who had recovered from COVID-19.

The CDR3 region is CASSLPQGSDTQYF. The DNA of the CDR3 is TGTGCCAGCAGCCTACCACAGGGTTCGGATACGCAGTATTTT. V gene TRBV7-9 combines with J gene TRBJ2-3; TRBD1 might be the D (6 bases). Germline-derived CDR1 and CDR2 are SEHNR and FQNEAQ (reference sequence). V gave up 5 bases and J gave up 6 bases, with 15 bases separating them. The CDR3 sequence is 14 residues long.

This clone has a handful of counts. The chain combines TRBV5-8 with TRBJ2-2; 8 bases are a match to TRBD1. After removal of 4 bases from V and 5 bases from J, the junction contained 10 bases not matched to a gene. Germline V gene sequence: CDR1 SGHTS, CDR2 YDEGEE. The CDR3 loop spans 16 amino acids. CDR3 in DNA: TGTGCCAGCAGCGGCAGGACAGGGAAGAGGACCGGGGAGCTGTTTTTT. Its protein product is CASSGRTGKRTGELFF. The variable domain in full, completed from reference TRBV5-8 and TRBJ2-2, reads EAGVTQSPTHLIKTRGQQATLRCSPISGHTSVYWYQQALGLGLQFLLWYDEGEERNRGNFPPRFSGRQFPNYSSELNVNALELEDSALYLCASSGRTGKRTGELFFGEGSRLTVL.

This clone was observed a few times. The V call is TRBV7-9, the J call TRBJ2-2; 8 bases match TRBD1. This CDR3 comprises 19 residues. The ends lost 6 bases at V and 0 bases at J; junction bases unmatched: 15. Germline CDR1 and CDR2: SEHNR and FQNEAQ (reference sequence). The CDR3 here is CASSSDRVILIANTGELFF. CDR3 DNA sequence: TGTGCCAGCAGTTCGGACAGGGTGATTTTAATTGCGAACACCGGGGAGCTGTTTTTT. The full variable domain, rest sourced from reference TRBV7-9 and TRBJ2-2, is DTGVSQNPRHKITKRGQNVTFRCDPISEHNRLYWYRQTLGQGPEFLTYFQNEAQLEKSRLLSDRFSAERPKGSFSTLEIQRTEQGDSAMYLCASSSDRVILIANTGELFFGEGSRLTVL.

The gene calls are TRBV24-1 and TRBJ1-1; TRBD1 matches at 10 bases. The CDR3 is 15 residues long. CDR1 is KGHDR and CDR2 is SFDVKD in the germline V gene. The V gene end was trimmed by 10 bases and the J gene end by 5 bases; junction bases not matched to a gene: 12. CDR3 residues: CATETLDRGRTEAFF. The CDR3, as DNA: TGTGCCACTGAAACCTTAGACAGGGGGCGTACTGAAGCTTTCTTT.

In this sample, this clone turned up once. The V call is TRBV12-3 or TRBV12-4, the J call TRBJ2-5, with 7 bases identical to TRBD1. V dropped 4 bases and J dropped 5; count of bases not matched to a gene: 4. The length of the CDR3 is 13 residues. The CDR3 loop is CASSSTGMETQYF. CDR3 coding DNA: TGTGCCAGCAGTTCGACAGGGATGGAGACCCAGTACTTC.

The table lists this clone with a few counts. The chain employs TRBV7-8 and TRBJ2-7; D is perhaps TRBD1 (6 bases). Trimming removed 4 bases at V and 3 bases at J, with 7 bases between. The germline V gene has CDR1 SGHVS and CDR2 FQNEAQ. This CDR3 has 12 residues. The CDR3 coding sequence is TGTGCCAGCAGCTGGGGGCACTACGAGCAGTACTTC. Translation gives CASSWGHYEQYF.

The V call is TRBV2, the J call TRBJ2-6; tentative D call: TRBD1 (6 bases). Per the germline V gene, CDR1 is SNHLY and CDR2 is FYNNEI. This CDR3 has 16 amino acids. Trimming took 7 bases from V and 4 from J, leaving 17 bases between them. The chain's CDR3 is CASNQQGVAGANVLTF. The CDR3 DNA reads as TGTGCCAGCAACCAACAGGGTGTGGCGGGGGCCAACGTCCTGACTTTC.

This clone was seen just once. At one of its ends the junction is not consistent with the germline gene, which may arise from a read error. This chain links TRBV7-7 with TRBJ2-1; the match to TRBD1 covers 8 bases. The length of the CDR3 is 15 residues. Looked up from germline, CDR1 is SSHAT and CDR2 is FNYEAQ (reference sequence). The CDR3 DNA reads as TGTGCTAGCAGCCCCACCACAGGGGGGTACAATGAGCAGTTCTTC. Translation: CASSPTTGGYNEQFF.

V usage is TRBV3-1 (or the pseudogene TRBV3-2) and J usage is TRBJ1-1; 7 bases align to TRBD1. Germline trimming cut 5 bases from V and 1 base from J; bases unmatched to any gene: 4. Germline V gene data show CDR1 as LGHDT and CDR2 as YNNKEL (reference sequence). The length of the CDR3 is 14 residues. The CDR3 nucleotides read TGTGCCAGCAGCGAACAGGGGTCGAACACTGAAGCTTTCTTT. As protein: CASSEQGSNTEAFF.

This chain joins TRBV7-9 and TRBJ2-1; D is undetermined. The V and J ends lost 5 bases and 0 bases respectively, with 11 bases between them. The CDR3 runs 15 residues. Germline CDR1 is SEHNR and CDR2 is FQNEAQ (reference sequence). This CDR3 is CASSRPAVSYNEQFF. The CDR3, as DNA: TGTGCCAGCAGCCGCCCGGCGGTCTCCTACAATGAGCAGTTCTTC.

Comments on this clone: Other DNA sequences in this specimen translate into the identical CDR3. The chain couples TRBV19 to TRBJ2-7; D is perhaps TRBD1 (6 bases). Germline CDR1 reads LNHDA; CDR2 reads SQIVND (reference sequence). This CDR3 region has 16 residues. V lost 6 bases, J lost 4 bases, and 22 bases lay in between. The CDR3 spells CASRTGAGGPSYEQYF. DNA of the CDR3: TGTGCCAGTAGGACAGGCGCTGGGGGACCTAGTTACGAGCAGTACTTC.

J is TRBJ1-2 and V is TRBV28; a possible D gene is TRBD1 (6 bases). The ends were cut back, 6 bases at V and 4 bases at J, with 15 bases in the middle. The germline gives CDR1 MDHEN, CDR2 SYDVKM. The CDR3 is made up of 14 amino acids. CDR3 nucleotides: TGTGCCAGCAGGCCAGGAACGGACAGCTATGGCTACACCTTC. Translated: CASRPGTDSYGYTF.

The chain joins TRBV2 to TRBJ1-1; D unclear. Germline CDR1 and CDR2: SNHLY and FYNNEI. The CDR3 sequence is 13 residues long. The V end lost 4 bases, the J end lost 4 bases, and 10 bases lay between the germline ends. The CDR3 DNA follows: TGTGCCAGCAGTGGAAAACGGAGCACTGAAGCTTTCTTT. The encoded protein is CASSGKRSTEAFF.

The V gene is TRBV5-4, the J gene TRBJ2-7; possible D gene TRBD2, 7 bases. Looked up from germline, CDR1 is SGHNT and CDR2 is YYREEE (reference sequence). Trimming took 3 bases from V and 0 from J, leaving 16 bases between them. This CDR3 spans 16 amino acids. In DNA form, the CDR3 reads TGTGCCAGCAGCTGGGGAGGGGACACGAGCTCCTACGAGCAGTACTTC. Translation: CASSWGGDTSSYEQYF.

The gene calls are TRBV29-1 and TRBJ2-5, with a tentative D call TRBD2 (6 bases). CDR3 length: 11 residues. Germline CDR1 SQVTM, CDR2 ANQGSEA. V was clipped by 6 bases and J by 7 bases, with 12 bases between them. The CDR3 nucleotides are TGCAGCGTGGGGACTTCTGTGACCCAGTACTTC. It yields the protein CSVGTSVTQYF.

The chain couples TRBV15 to TRBJ2-1, with a possible D match to TRBD1 (5 bases). This CDR3 spans 14 amino acids. CDR1 and CDR2 (germline): LNHNV, YYDKDF (reference sequence). Trimming cost V 1 base and J 4 bases, with 8 bases left between them. CDR3 residues: CATSRGTIYNEQFF. The CDR3 coding sequence is TGTGCCACCAGCAGAGGGACAATATACAATGAGCAGTTCTTC.

The rearrangement uses TRBV10-3 and TRBJ1-2; D call uncertain. The CDR3 covers 12 residues. The V and J ends lost 4 bases and 2 bases respectively, with 5 bases between them. The V gene's germline CDR1 is ENHRY and CDR2 SYGVKD. CDR3 loop: CAISAQNYGYTF. In nucleotides, the CDR3 is TGTGCCATCAGTGCCCAAAACTATGGCTACACCTTC.

The genes are TRBV19 and TRBJ1-1, with TRBD1 matching 9 bases. The CDR3 has 14 amino acids. Trimming took 4 bases from V and 3 from J; bases not matched to a gene: 3. Germline V CDR1 and CDR2: LNHDA, SQIVND (reference sequence). CDR3 amino acids: CASSNRGRDTEAFF. The CDR3 DNA follows: TGTGCCAGTAGTAACAGGGGGCGCGACACTGAAGCTTTCTTT.